This T cell receptor (beta chain) was recovered during a study of post-analysis software for immune sequencing data. Overall study context: The disease courses covered relapsing-remitting, secondary progressive and progressive-relapsing multiple sclerosis.

CDR3 length equals 13 residues. The germline V gene encodes CDR1 DFQATT and CDR2 SNEGSKA (reference sequence). With 1 base removed from V and 5 bases from J, the gap between germline ends came to 9 bases. Whole-study findings and limits: Samples prepared in the same batch strongly co-clustered by F measure. When compared against controls, multiple sclerosis patients showed significantly lower normalized Chao1 diversity. Relative to controls, patients had about five TRBV segments at higher frequency, with TRBV5-6, TRBV5-1 and TRBV20-1 among these.

In regard to this clonotype: Its antigen is currently unknown.

Included in the TCR beta cDNA libraries were unique molecular identifiers. Some 500,000 cDNA molecules were recovered from an input of about 0.9 to 10 million T cells. TCRdb used MiXCR to reprocess the PCR reads, holding one entry per CDR3 protein. The sample consists of roughly 600,000 distinct CDR3 sequences, 44% of them appearing once. V is TRBV20-1 and J is TRBJ1-5; the D gene is possibly TRBD1 (6 bases). Input material: blood. This TCR derives from a girl between 5 and 17 years old with multiple sclerosis. The CDR3 loop reads CSARGTDYQPQHF. The CDR3 DNA is TGCAGTGCTAGAGGGACAGATTATCAGCCCCAGCATTTT.